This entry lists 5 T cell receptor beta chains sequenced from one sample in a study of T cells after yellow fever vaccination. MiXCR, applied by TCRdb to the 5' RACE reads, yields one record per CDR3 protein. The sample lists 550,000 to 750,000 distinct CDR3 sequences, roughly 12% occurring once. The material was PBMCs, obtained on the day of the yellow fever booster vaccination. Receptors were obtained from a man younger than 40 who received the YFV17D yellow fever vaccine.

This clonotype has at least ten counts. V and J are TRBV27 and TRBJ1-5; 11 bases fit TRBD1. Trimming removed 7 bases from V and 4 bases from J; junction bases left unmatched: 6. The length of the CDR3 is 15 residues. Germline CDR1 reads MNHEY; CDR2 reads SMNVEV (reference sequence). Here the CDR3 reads CASKLDRGLNQPQHF. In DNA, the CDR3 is TGTGCCAGCAAACTGGACAGGGGGCTAAATCAGCCCCAGCATTTT.

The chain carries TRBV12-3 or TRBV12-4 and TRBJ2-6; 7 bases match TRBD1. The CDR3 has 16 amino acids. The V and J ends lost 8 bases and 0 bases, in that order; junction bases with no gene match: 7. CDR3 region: CASRQGPFSGANVLTF. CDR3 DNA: TGTGCCAGCCGACAGGGACCTTTCTCTGGGGCCAACGTCCTGACTTTC.

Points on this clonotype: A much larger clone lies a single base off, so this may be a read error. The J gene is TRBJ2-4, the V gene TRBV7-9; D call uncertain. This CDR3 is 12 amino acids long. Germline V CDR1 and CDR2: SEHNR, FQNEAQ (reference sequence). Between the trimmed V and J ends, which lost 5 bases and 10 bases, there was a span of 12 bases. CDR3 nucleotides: TGTGCCAGCAGCCCGTCTGGGCGGATTCAGTACTTC. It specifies CASSPSGRIQYF.

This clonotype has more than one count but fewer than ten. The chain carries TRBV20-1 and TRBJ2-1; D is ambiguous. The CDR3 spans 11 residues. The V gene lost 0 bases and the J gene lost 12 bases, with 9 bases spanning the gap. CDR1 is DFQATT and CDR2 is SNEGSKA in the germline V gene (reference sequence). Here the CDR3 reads CSARDEPSQFF. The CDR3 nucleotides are TGCAGTGCTAGAGATGAACCGTCGCAGTTCTTC.

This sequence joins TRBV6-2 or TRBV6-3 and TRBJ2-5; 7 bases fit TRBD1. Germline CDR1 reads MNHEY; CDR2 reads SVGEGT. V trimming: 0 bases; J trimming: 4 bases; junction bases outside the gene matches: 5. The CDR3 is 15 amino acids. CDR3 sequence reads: CASSYSFEGAETQYF. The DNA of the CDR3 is TGTGCCAGCAGTTACTCGTTCGAGGGGGCAGAGACCCAGTACTTC.